This T cell receptor beta chain was captured in a study of OX40 agonist ivuxolimab in advanced cancers. Study context: The diagnoses of dose-escalation patients were hepatocellular carcinoma, melanoma, renal cell or head and neck cancer. Enrollees could have had prior anti-PD-1, anti-PD-L1 or anti-CTLA-4 therapy, which more than 30% had received.

TCRdb keeps only in-frame clones here, not all; method: immunoSEQ multiplex PCR. Of 53,000 or so clones in the sample, roughly 84% are singletons; the top ten hold about 1.5%. Germline values: CDR1 LNHDA, CDR2 SQIVND (reference sequence). The ends lost 9 bases at V and 6 bases at J; junction bases unmatched: 15. This CDR3 has 15 residues. Study conclusions and caveats: The study observed clonal expansion of CD4+ and CD8+ blood T cells by week 6 at 0.1 to 3.0 mg/kg. There were also nonresponders showing low normalized T-cell clonal expansion.

Of note for this clone: The antigen remains unidentified.

This TCR derives from an adult with an advanced solid tumor such as melanoma, head and neck, liver or kidney cancer. The sample was CD4+ or CD8+ T cells sorted from blood, taken in a trial of the OX40 agonist ivuxolimab. The chain recombines TRBV19 with TRBJ2-7; TRBD2 aligns across 9 bases. The CDR3 DNA reads as TGTGCCAGCAGCGCAGGTCAGCGGGGGGTTGGCGAGCAGTACTTC. This gives the protein CASSAGQRGVGEQYF.